The 10 T cell receptor beta chains reported below all come from one sample, sequenced in a study of T cell responses to AZD1222 COVID-19 vaccine. Generated by immunoSEQ multiplex PCR, the TCRdb table keeps only in-frame clones and is missing some. The sample has 130,000 to 150,000 clones, approximately 86% seen once. The source was peripheral blood, collected 28 days after the second dose of the MenACWY control vaccine. These receptor sequences come from an adult who received the MenACWY meningococcal vaccine as a control.

The genes are TRBV15 and TRBJ1-4; 10 bases are a match to TRBD1. The V gene end was trimmed by 5 bases and the J gene end by 6 bases; junction bases not matched to a gene: 6. Germline V gene lookup returns CDR1 LNHNV and CDR2 YYDKDF (reference sequence). The CDR3 runs 15 residues. The CDR3 here is CATSGRDRGDEKLFF. The CDR3 nucleotides read TGTGCCACCAGCGGAAGGGACAGGGGAGATGAAAAACTGTTTTTT.

The chain combines TRBV24-1 with TRBJ2-5, with TRBD2 matching over 8 bases. The trim removed 1 base at V and 0 bases at J, leaving 3 bases unmatched. The CDR3 totals 16 residues. Germline-derived CDR1 and CDR2 are KGHDR and SFDVKD. The DNA for the CDR3 is TGTGCCACCAGTGATTTCGGGGGGGCTCACCAAGAGACCCAGTACTTC. Its translation: CATSDFGGAHQETQYF.

The chain recombines TRBV6-5 with TRBJ1-2; tentatively, D is TRBD1 (5 bases). CDR1 is MNHEY and CDR2 is SVGAGI in the germline V gene. This CDR3 is built from 10 residues. Trimming took off 6 bases at V and 7 bases at J, with 6 bases between the two ends. CDR3 coding DNA: TGTGCCAGCAGAGGGGCTGGCTACACCTTC. Its translation: CASRGAGYTF.

V gene TRBV4-2 combines with J gene TRBJ1-5; 8 bases are shared with TRBD1. The germline CDR1 and CDR2 sequences are LGHNA and YNFKEQ. The CDR3 is 16 residues long. V lost 4 bases, J lost 6 bases, and 11 bases stayed unmatched. The CDR3 protein is CASSPSDQGAGQPQHF. The CDR3 DNA reads TGTGCCAGCAGCCCCAGTGATCAGGGGGCAGGTCAGCCCCAGCATTTT.

The chain employs TRBV4-1 and TRBJ2-1; 7 bases fit TRBD1. The germline CDR1 and CDR2 sequences are MGHRA and YSYEKL. CDR3 size: 18 residues. Trimming removed 2 bases from V and 2 bases from J; junction bases left unmatched: 12. The CDR3 protein is CASSQIMSQGSPYNEQFF. The CDR3, as DNA: TGCGCCAGCAGCCAAATTATGTCACAGGGGAGTCCCTACAATGAGCAGTTCTTC.

This chain links TRBV24-1 with TRBJ1-2, with 7 bases lining up with TRBD1. Germline CDR1 KGHDR, CDR2 SFDVKD. Losses at the gene ends were 4 bases for V and 4 bases for J; bases not matched to a gene: 8. This CDR3 has 15 residues. CDR3 amino acids: CATSEPGTAIYGYTF. The CDR3 DNA reads as TGTGCCACCAGTGAGCCCGGGACAGCGATCTATGGCTACACCTTC.

The chain links TRBV3-1 (or the pseudogene TRBV3-2) to TRBJ1-5, with unresolved D. Trimming took 1 base from V and 0 from J, leaving 4 bases between them. CDR1 and CDR2 from the germline V gene are LGHDT and YNNKEL (reference sequence). CDR3 length: 14 amino acids. CDR3 residues: CASSQGGSNQPQHF. CDR3 nucleotide sequence: TGTGCCAGCAGCCAAGGGGGTAGCAATCAGCCCCAGCATTTT.

The V and J genes are TRBV24-1 and TRBJ2-1; D is tentatively TRBD1 or TRBD2 (5 bases each). V was clipped by 8 bases and J by 2 bases, with 9 bases between them. Germline loops: CDR1 KGHDR, CDR2 SFDVKD. This CDR3 has 13 residues. In nucleotides, the CDR3 is TGTGCCACCACCCAGGGAGCCTACAATGAGCAGTTCTTC. It is translated as CATTQGAYNEQFF.

In its sample, this clone was seen a few times. The chain is built from TRBV30 and TRBJ1-4; possible D gene TRBD1, 5 bases. Looked up from germline, CDR1 is GTSNPN and CDR2 is SVGIG (reference sequence). The V end lost 6 bases, the J end lost 0 bases, and 8 bases lay between the germline ends. This CDR3 is built from 13 residues. This CDR3 is CACSTATNEKLFF. In DNA, the CDR3 is TGTGCCTGTTCGACAGCAACTAATGAAAAACTGTTTTTT.

This clone showed up just once. The chain employs TRBV6-5 and TRBJ2-1, with 7 bases identical to TRBD1. Trimming took 7 bases from V and 9 from J; bases not matched to a gene: 9. The CDR3 sequence is 13 residues long. In germline, CDR1 is MNHEY, CDR2 SVGAGI. The CDR3 protein is CASTQDRIGEQFF. The CDR3 nucleotides read TGTGCCAGCACCCAGGACAGGATCGGTGAGCAGTTCTTC.